The text below deals with one T cell receptor (beta chain). The antigen is not known. The data were produced by immunoSEQ multiplex PCR, yet TCRdb's version contains in-frame clones alone and is incomplete. This table has roughly 1.4 million clones, 98% to 99% appearing once. The data stem from a study of shared clonotypes between healthy human individuals. Overall study results and limits: Genetic and exposure-history diversity was limited by the few donors. Only blood was sampled; tissue repertoires likely differ.

With V trimmed by 5 bases and J by 0 bases, 4 bases remained unmatched. CDR1 is SQVTM, CDR2 ANQGSEA, per germline. CDR3 length equals 14 residues. Sequences were obtained from naive CD4+ T cells sorted from blood. Stated subset: CD45RA+ positively selected. V gene TRBV29-1 combines with J gene TRBJ2-4; TRBD1 agrees at 7 bases. The TCR originated in a man in his thirties or forties in good health. DNA of the CDR3: TGCAGCGTTAGGGACAGACTAGCCAAAAACATTCAGTACTTC. Translated, it gives CSVRDRLAKNIQYF.